This T cell receptor (beta chain) was captured by sequencing in a study of technical replicates of blood from several donors. Measured with immunoSEQ multiplex PCR; TCRdb has only the in-frame clones, and not every one. The sample yields 68,000 or so clones, 85% to 95% seen once. There are 17 residues in the CDR3. Looked up from germline, CDR1 is MNHEY and CDR2 is SMNVEV (reference sequence). Between the trimmed V and J ends, which lost 0 bases and 6 bases, there was a span of 21 bases. The chain uses TRBV27 and TRBJ2-7; a weak D match, TRBD1 (6 bases). Sequences were obtained from T cells isolated from PBMCs. The TCR sequence derives from a human donor in good health. The CDR3 is CASSLSITGTRSGEQYF. The CDR3, as DNA: TGTGCCAGCAGTTTATCGATTACAGGGACAAGAAGTGGCGAGCAGTACTTC.